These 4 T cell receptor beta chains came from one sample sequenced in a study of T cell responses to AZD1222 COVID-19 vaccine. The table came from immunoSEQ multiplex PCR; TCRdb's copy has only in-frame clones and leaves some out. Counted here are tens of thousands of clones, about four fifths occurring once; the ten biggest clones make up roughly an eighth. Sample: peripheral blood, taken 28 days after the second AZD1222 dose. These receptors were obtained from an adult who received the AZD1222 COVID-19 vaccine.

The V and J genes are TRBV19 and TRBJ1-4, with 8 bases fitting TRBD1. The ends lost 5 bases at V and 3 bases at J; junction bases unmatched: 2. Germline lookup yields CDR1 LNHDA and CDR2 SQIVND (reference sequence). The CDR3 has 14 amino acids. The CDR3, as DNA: TGTGCCAGTAGTCCGGACAGGGCTAATGAAAAACTGTTTTTT. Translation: CASSPDRANEKLFF.

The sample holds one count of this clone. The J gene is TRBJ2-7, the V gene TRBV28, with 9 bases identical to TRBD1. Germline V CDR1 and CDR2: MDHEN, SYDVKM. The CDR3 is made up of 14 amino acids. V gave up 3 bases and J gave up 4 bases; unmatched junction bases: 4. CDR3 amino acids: CASSLVQGAYEQYF. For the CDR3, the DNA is TGTGCCAGCAGTTTGGTACAGGGGGCTTACGAGCAGTACTTC.

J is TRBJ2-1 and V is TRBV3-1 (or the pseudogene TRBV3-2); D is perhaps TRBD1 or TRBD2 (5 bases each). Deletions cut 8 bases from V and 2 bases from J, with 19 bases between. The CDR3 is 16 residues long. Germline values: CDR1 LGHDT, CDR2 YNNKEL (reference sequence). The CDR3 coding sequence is TGTGCCAGCGCCCACGCGTCTGGGGGTACCTACAATGAGCAGTTCTTC. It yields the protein CASAHASGGTYNEQFF.

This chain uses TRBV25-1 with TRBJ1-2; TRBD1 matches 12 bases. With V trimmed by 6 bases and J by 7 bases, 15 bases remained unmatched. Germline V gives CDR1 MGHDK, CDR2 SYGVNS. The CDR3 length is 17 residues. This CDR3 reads CASSGWGPGQGAGGYTF. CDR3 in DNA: TGTGCCAGCAGCGGATGGGGACCGGGACAGGGGGCCGGTGGCTACACCTTC.